This entry concerns a single T cell receptor beta chain. Its antigen is not identified. Some clones are missing from TCRdb's copy, which holds only in-frame ones; the method was immunoSEQ multiplex PCR. The sample contains approximately 32,000 clones, around 90% of which appear only once. These data are taken from a study of T cells after posttransplantation cyclophosphamide. Study observations and caveats: TRB overlap between skin or GI tissue T cells and blood was limited. TRB clonality was highly associated with recipient CMV seropositivity and reactivation.

Germline V gene lookup returns CDR1 PRHDT and CDR2 FYEKMQ (reference sequence). The CDR3 loop spans 18 amino acids. The sample comprised PBMCs. V gene TRBV13 combines with J gene TRBJ2-5; 9 bases fit TRBD2. The end of the DNA aligns better with TRBJ2-7, so the J call may be wrong. The source of this sequence is a woman aged 40 to 50 with a blood cancer, CMV-positive, and with a related stem cell donor. The CDR3 region is CASSFPGRGASGAREQYF. In nucleotides, the CDR3 is TGTGCCAGCAGCTTCCCAGGTCGGGGAGCTAGCGGGGCCCGCGAGCAGTACTTC.